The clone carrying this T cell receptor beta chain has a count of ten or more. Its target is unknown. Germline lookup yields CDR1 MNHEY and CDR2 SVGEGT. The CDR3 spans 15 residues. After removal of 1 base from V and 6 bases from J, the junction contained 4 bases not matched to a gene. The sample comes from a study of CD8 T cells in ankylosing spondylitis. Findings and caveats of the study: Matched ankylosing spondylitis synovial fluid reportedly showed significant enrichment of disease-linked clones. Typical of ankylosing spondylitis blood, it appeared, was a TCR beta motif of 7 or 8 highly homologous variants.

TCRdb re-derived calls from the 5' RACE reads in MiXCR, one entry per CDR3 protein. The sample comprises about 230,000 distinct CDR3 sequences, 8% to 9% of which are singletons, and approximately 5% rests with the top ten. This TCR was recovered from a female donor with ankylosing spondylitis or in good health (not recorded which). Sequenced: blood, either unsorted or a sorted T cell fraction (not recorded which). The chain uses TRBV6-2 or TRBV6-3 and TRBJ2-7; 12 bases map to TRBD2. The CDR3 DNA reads TGTGCCAGCAGTTACTTACGACTAGCGGGAGCCGAGCAGTACTTC. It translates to CASSYLRLAGAEQYF.